The source of this T cell receptor (beta chain) is a study of T-cell memory formation after mild COVID-19. The study, taken as a whole, reports: Clones that contracted from day 15 to 85 were balanced CD4/CD8, while later expanders leaned CD4+.

Comment on this clonotype: Antigen specificity is unknown.

Libraries for TCRalpha and TCRbeta carried sample barcodes and unique molecular identifiers via 5'RACE. TCRdb itself ran the 5' RACE reads through MiXCR, one entry per CDR3 protein. Here the sample spans about 560,000 distinct CDR3 sequences, 20% to 25% being singletons. The material sequenced was PBMCs or a T cell subset sorted from them (not recorded which). This TCR was sampled from an adult woman who had mild COVID-19 (a few samples of this study predate the infection). Cell type and time point are not known.

Here the CDR3 DNA reads TGTGCCAGTAGTTCTCGGGAGGCGGAGACCCAGTACTTC. This encodes CASSSREAETQYF. The chain links TRBV19 to TRBJ2-5; 7 bases are a match to TRBD2. The CDR3 spans 13 residues. V gave up 5 bases and J gave up 5 bases; unmatched junction bases: 5. Germline V CDR1 and CDR2: LNHDA, SQIVND (reference sequence).